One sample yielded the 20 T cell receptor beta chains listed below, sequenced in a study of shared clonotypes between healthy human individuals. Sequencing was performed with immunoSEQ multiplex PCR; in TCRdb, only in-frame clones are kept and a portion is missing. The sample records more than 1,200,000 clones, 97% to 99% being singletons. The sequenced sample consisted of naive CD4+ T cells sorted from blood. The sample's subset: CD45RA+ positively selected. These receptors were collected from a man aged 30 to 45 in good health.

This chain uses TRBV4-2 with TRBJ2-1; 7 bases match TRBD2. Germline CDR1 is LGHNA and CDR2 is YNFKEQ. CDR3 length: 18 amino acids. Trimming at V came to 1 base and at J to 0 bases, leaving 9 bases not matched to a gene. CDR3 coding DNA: TGTGCCAGCAGCCAAGTACTTCGTGGGAGGGCCTCCTACAATGAGCAGTTCTTC. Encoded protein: CASSQVLRGRASYNEQFF.

CDR3 sequence reads: CASSFSGRSYNEQFF. Written as DNA, the CDR3 is TGCGCCAGCAGCTTCTCTGGAAGATCCTACAATGAGCAGTTCTTC. The J gene is TRBJ2-1, the V gene TRBV5-1, with unresolved D. Germline V gene lookup returns CDR1 SGHRS and CDR2 YFSETQ. The CDR3 has 15 residues. Deletions cut 2 bases from V and 1 base from J, with 10 bases between.

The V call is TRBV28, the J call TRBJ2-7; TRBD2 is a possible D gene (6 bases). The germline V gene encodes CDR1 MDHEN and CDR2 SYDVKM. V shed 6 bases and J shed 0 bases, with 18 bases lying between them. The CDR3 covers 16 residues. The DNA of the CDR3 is TGTGCCAGCAGCCCCCACGGGGGACCGACCTCCTACGAGCAGTACTTC. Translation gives CASSPHGGPTSYEQYF.

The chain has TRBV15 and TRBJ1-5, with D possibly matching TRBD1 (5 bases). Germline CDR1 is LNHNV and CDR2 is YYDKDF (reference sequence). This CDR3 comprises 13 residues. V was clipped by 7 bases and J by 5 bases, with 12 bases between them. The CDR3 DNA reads TGTGCCACCAATTCCGGGGGTTATCAGCCCCAGCATTTT. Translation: CATNSGGYQPQHF.

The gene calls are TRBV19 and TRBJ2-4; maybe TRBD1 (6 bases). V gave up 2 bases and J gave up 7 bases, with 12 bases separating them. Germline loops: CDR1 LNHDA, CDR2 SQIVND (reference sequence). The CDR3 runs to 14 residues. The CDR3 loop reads CASSIRKGVNIQYF. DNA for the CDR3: TGTGCCAGTAGTATAAGGAAGGGGGTGAACATTCAGTACTTC.

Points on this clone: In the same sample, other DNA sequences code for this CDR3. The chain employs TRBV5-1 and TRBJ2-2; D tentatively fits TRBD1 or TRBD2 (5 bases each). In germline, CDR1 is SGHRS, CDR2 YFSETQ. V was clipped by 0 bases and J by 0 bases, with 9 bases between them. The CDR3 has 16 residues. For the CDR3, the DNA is TGCGCCAGCAGCTTGGCGGGGCCCCCGAACACCGGGGAGCTGTTTTTT. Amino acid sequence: CASSLAGPPNTGELFF.

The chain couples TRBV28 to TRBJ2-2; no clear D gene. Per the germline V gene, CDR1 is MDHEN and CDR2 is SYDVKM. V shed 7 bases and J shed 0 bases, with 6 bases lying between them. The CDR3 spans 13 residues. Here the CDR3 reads CASIDSNTGELFF. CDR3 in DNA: TGTGCCAGCATAGATTCGAACACCGGGGAGCTGTTTTTT.

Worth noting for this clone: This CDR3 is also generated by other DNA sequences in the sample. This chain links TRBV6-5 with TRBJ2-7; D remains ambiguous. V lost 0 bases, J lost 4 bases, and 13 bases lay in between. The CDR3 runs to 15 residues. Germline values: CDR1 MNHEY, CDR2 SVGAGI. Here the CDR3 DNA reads TGTGCCAGCAGTTACTCTTCCGGGTCCCCGTACGAGCAGTACTTC. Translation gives CASSYSSGSPYEQYF.

CDR3 sequence reads: CASSPPPSGSSEQFF. Here the CDR3 DNA reads TGTGCCAGCTCACCACCCCCTAGCGGGAGTTCTGAGCAGTTCTTC. This chain links TRBV18 with TRBJ2-1; 10 bases fit TRBD2. Trimming cost V 0 bases and J 9 bases; bases outside gene matches: 5. The CDR3 runs to 15 residues. Germline CDR1 reads KGHSH; CDR2 reads LQKENI.

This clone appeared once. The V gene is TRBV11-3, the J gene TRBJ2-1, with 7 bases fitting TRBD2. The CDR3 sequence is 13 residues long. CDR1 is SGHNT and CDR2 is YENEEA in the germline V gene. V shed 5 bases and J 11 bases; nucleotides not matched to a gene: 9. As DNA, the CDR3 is TGTGCCAGCAGCCGGGGGGTAGGGTCCCAGCAGTTCTTC. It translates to CASSRGVGSQQFF.

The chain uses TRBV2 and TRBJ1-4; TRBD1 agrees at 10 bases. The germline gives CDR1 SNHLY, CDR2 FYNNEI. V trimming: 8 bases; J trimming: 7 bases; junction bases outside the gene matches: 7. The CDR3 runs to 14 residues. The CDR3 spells CASVRDRGSEKLFF. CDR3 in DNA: TGTGCCAGCGTAAGGGACAGGGGAAGTGAAAAACTGTTTTTT.

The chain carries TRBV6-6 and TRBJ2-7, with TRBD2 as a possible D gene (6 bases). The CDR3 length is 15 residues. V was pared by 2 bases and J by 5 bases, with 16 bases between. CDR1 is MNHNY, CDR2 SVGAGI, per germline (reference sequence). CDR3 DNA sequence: TGTGCCAGCAGTTACCCGGGAGAGGCAACCCACGAGCAGTACTTC. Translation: CASSYPGEATHEQYF.

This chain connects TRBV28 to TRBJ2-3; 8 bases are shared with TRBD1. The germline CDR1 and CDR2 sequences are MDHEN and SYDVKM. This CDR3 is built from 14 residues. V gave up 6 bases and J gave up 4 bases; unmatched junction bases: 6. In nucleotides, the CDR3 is TGTGCCAGCAGGTACGACAGGGGCCCAGATACGCAGTATTTT. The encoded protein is CASRYDRGPDTQYF. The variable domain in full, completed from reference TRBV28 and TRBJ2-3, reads DVKVTQSSRYLVKRTGEKVFLECVQDMDHENMFWYRQDPGLGLRLIYFSYDVKMKEKGDIPEGYSVSREKKERFSLILESASTNQTSMYLCASRYDRGPDTQYFGPGTRLTVL.

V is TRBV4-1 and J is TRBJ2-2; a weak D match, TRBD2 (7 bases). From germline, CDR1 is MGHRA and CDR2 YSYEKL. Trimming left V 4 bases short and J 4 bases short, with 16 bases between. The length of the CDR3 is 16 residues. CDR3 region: CASSRRGEGVTGELFF. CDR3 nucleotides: TGCGCCAGCAGCCGCCGCGGGGAGGGGGTCACCGGGGAGCTGTTTTTT.

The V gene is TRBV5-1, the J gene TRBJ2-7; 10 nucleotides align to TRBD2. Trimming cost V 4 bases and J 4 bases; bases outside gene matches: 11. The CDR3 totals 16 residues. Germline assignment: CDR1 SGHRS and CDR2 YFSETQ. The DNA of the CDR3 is TGCGCCAGCAGCCGAGCCAATAGCGGGAGGTTGTACGAGCAGTACTTC. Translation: CASSRANSGRLYEQYF.

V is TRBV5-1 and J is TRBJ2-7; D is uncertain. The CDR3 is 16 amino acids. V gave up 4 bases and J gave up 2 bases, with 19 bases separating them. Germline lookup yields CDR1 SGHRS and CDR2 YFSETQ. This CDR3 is CASSNVLGPETYEQYF. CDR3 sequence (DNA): TGCGCCAGCAGCAATGTCCTCGGTCCCGAAACCTACGAGCAGTACTTC.

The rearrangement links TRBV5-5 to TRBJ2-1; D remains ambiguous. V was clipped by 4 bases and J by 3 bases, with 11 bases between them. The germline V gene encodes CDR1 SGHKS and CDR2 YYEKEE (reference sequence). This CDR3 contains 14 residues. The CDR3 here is CASSPAGSYNEQFF. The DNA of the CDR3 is TGTGCCAGCAGCCCGGCAGGCAGCTACAATGAGCAGTTCTTC.

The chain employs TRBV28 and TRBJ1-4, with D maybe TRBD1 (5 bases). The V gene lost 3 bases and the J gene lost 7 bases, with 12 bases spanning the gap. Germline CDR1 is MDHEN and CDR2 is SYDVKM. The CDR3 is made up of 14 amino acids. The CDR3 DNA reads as TGTGCCAGCAGTTTTGGGGCCCCCGTTGAAAAACTGTTTTTT. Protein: CASSFGAPVEKLFF.

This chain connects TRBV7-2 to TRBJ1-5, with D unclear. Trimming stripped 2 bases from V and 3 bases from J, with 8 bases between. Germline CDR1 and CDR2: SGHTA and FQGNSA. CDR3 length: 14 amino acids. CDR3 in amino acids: CASSLMGDNQPQHF. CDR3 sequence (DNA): TGTGCCAGCAGCTTAATGGGAGACAATCAGCCCCAGCATTTT.

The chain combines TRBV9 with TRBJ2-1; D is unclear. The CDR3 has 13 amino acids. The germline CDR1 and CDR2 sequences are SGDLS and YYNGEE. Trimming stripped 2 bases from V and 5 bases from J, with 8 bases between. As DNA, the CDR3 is TGTGCCAGCAGCGTTAGCAGTAACAATGAGCAGTTCTTC. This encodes CASSVSSNNEQFF.